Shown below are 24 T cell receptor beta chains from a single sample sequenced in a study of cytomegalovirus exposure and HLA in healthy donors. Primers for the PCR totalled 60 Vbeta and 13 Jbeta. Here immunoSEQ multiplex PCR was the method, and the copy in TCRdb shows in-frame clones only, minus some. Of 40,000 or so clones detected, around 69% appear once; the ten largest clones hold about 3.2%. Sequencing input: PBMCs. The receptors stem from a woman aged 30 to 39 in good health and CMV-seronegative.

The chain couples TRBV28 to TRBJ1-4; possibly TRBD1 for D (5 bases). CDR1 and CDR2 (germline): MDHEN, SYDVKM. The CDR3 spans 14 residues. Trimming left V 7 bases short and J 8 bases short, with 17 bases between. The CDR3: CASTPGDGGEKLFF. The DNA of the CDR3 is TGTGCCAGCACCCCTGGAGACGGGGGGGAAAAACTGTTTTTT.

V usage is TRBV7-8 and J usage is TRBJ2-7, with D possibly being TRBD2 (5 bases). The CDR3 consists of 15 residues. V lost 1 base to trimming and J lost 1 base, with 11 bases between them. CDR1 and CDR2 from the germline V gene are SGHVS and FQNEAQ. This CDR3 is CASSLESGSSYEQYF. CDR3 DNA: TGTGCCAGCAGCTTAGAGTCGGGATCTTCCTACGAGCAGTACTTC. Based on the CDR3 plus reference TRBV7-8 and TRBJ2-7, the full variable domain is GAGVSQSPRYKVAKRGQDVALRCDPISGHVSLFWYQQALGQGPEFLTYFQNEAQLDKSGLPSDRFFAERPEGSVSTLKIQRTQQEDSAVYLCASSLESGSSYEQYFGPGTRLTVT.

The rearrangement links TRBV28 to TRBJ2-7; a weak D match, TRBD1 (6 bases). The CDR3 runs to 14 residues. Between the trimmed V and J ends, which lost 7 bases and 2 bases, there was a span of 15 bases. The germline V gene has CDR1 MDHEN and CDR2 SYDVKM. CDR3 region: CASTRGDFTYEQYF. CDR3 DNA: TGTGCCAGCACCAGGGGAGATTTTACCTACGAGCAGTACTTC.

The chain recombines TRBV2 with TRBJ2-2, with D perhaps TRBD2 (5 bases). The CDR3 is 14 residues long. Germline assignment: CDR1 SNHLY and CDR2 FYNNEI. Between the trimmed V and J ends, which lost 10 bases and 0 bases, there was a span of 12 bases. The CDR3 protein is CATMSGANTGELFF. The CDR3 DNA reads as TGTGCCACGATGTCCGGGGCGAACACCGGGGAGCTGTTTTTT.

The CDR3 nucleotides read TGTGCCAGCAGTTTAACACAGAGCTACGAGCAGTACTTC. As protein: CASSLTQSYEQYF. V usage is TRBV27 and J usage is TRBJ2-7; the D is unclear. Per the germline V gene, CDR1 is MNHEY and CDR2 is SMNVEV (reference sequence). CDR3 length equals 13 residues. Trimming took 2 bases from V and 3 from J, leaving 8 bases between them.

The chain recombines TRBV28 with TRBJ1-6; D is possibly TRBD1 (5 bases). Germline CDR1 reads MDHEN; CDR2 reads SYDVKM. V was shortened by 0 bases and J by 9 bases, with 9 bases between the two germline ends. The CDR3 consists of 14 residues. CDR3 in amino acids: CASSLWGRGSPLHF. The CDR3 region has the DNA TGTGCCAGCAGTTTATGGGGTAGGGGTTCACCCCTCCACTTT. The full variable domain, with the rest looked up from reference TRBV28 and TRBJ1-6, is DVKVTQSSRYLVKRTGEKVFLECVQDMDHENMFWYRQDPGLGLRLIYFSYDVKMKEKGDIPEGYSVSREKKERFSLILESASTNQTSMYLCASSLWGRGSPLHFGNGTRLTVT.

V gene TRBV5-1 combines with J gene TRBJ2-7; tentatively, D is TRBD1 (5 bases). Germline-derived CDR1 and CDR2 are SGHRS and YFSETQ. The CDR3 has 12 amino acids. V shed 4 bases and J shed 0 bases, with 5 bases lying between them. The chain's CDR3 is CASSDSSYEQYF. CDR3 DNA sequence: TGCGCCAGCAGCGACAGCTCCTACGAGCAGTACTTC. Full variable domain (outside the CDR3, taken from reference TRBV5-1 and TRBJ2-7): KAGVTQTPRYLIKTRGQQVTLSCSPISGHRSVSWYQQTPGQGLQFLFEYFSETQRNKGNFPGRFSGRQFSNSRSEMNVSTLELGDSALYLCASSDSSYEQYFGPGTRLTVT.

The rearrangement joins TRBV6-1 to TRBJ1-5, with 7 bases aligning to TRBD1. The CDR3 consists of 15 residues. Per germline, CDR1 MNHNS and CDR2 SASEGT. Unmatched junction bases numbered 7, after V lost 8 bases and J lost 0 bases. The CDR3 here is CASYRGANSNQPQHF. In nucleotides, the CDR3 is TGTGCCAGCTACAGGGGAGCGAATAGCAATCAGCCCCAGCATTTT.

The CDR3 loop reads CASSAADRPNYGYTF. The CDR3 nucleotides are TGTGCCAGTAGTGCGGCCGACAGGCCAAACTATGGCTACACCTTC. V and J are TRBV19 and TRBJ1-2; the D gene is possibly TRBD1 (6 bases). The germline V gene encodes CDR1 LNHDA and CDR2 SQIVND (reference sequence). V was shortened by 5 bases and J by 2 bases, with 15 bases between the two germline ends. This CDR3 region has 15 residues. Supplemented by reference TRBV19 and TRBJ1-2, the full variable domain reads DGGITQSPKYLFRKEGQNVTLSCEQNLNHDAMYWYRQDPGQGLRLIYYSQIVNDFQKGDIAEGYSVSREKKESFPLTVTSAQKNPTAFYLCASSAADRPNYGYTFGSGTRLTVV.

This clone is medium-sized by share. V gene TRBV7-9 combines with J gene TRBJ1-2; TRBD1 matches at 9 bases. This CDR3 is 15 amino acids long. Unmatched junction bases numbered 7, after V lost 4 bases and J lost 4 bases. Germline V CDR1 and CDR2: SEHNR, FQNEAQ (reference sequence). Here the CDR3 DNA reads TGTGCCAGCAGCTCCGGGACAGGGAACCTCTATGGCTACACCTTC. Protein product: CASSSGTGNLYGYTF.

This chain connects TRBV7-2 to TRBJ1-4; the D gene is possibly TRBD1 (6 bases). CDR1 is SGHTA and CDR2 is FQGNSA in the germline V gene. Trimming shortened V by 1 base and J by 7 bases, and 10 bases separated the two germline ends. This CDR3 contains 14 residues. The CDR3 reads CASSLVGGSEKLFF. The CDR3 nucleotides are TGTGCCAGCAGCTTAGTTGGGGGCTCTGAAAAACTGTTTTTT.

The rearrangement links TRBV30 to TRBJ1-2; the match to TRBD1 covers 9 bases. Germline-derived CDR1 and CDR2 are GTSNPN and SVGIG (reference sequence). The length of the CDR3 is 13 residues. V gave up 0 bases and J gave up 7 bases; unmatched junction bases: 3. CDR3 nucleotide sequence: TGTGCCTGGAGTGTACAGGGGGCGGTTGGCTACACCTTC. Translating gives CAWSVQGAVGYTF. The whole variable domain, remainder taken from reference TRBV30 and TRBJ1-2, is SQTIHQWPATLVQPVGSPLSLECTVEGTSNPNLYWYRQAAGRGLQLLFYSVGIGQISSEVPQNLSASRPQDRQFILSSKKLLLSDSGFYLCAWSVQGAVGYTFGSGTRLTVV.

The CDR3 DNA sequence: TGCAGTGCTAGAGTCCCGGGACAGTTGTTTTTT. Protein product: CSARVPGQLFF. J is TRBJ1-4 and V is TRBV20-1, with 7 bases lining up with TRBD1. The length of the CDR3 is 11 residues. Germline CDR1 DFQATT, CDR2 SNEGSKA (reference sequence). J lost 15 bases, V lost 1 base, and 5 bases had no gene match.

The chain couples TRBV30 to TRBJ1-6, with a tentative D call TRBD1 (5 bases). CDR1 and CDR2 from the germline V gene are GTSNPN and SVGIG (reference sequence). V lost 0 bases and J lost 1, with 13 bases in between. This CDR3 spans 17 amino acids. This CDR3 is CAWSVRGRGSYNSPLHF. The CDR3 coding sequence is TGTGCCTGGAGTGTACGAGGAAGGGGATCCTATAATTCACCCCTCCACTTT.

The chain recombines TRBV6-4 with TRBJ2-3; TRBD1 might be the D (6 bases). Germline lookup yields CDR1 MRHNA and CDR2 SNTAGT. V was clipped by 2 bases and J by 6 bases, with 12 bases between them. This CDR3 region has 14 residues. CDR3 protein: CASSDTPDRDTQYF. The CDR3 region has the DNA TGTGCCAGCAGTGACACACCCGACAGGGATACGCAGTATTTT.

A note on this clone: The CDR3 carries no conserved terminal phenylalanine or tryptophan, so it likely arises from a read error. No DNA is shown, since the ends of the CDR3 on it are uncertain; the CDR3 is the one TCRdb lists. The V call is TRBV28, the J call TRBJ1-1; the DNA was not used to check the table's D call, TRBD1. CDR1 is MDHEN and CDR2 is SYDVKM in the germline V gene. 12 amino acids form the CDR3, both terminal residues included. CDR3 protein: CASSRTGMAPRV.

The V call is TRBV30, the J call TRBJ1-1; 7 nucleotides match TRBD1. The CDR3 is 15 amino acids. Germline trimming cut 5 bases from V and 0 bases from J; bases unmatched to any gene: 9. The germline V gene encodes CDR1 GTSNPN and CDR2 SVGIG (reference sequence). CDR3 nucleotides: TGTGCCTGGGGCGGATCTAGGGGGCTGAACACTGAAGCTTTCTTT. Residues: CAWGGSRGLNTEAFF.

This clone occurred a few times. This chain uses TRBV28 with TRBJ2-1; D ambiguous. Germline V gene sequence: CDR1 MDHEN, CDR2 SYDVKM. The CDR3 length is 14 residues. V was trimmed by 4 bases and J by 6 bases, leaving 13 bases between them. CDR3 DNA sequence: TGTGCCAGCAGTTCACCCTCAAACAGCAATGAGCAGTTCTTC. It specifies CASSSPSNSNEQFF.

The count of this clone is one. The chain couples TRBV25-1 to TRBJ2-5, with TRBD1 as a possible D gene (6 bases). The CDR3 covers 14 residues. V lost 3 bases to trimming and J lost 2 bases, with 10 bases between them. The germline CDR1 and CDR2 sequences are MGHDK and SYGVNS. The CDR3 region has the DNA TGTGCCAGCAGTGAGCAGGGGAGACAAGAGACCCAGTACTTC. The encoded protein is CASSEQGRQETQYF.

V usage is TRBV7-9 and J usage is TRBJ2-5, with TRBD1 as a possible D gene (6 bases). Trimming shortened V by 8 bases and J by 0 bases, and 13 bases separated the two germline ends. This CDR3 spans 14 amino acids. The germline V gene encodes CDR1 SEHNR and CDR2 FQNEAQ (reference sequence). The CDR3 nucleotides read TGTGCCAGCTCAGGGGCGGTGTACCAAGAGACCCAGTACTTC. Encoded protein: CASSGAVYQETQYF.

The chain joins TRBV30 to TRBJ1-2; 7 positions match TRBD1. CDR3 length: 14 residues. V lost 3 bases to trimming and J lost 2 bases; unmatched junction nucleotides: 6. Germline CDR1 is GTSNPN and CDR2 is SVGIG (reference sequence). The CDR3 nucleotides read TGTGCCTGGAGGCGACAGGGAACCAACTATGGCTACACCTTC. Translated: CAWRRQGTNYGYTF.

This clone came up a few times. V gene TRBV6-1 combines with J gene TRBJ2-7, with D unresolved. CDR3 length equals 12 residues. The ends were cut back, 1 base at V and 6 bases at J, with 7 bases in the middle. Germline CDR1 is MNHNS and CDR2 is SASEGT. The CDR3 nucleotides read TGTGCCAGCAGTGAAGAAGCTGGCGAGCAGTACTTC. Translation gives CASSEEAGEQYF.

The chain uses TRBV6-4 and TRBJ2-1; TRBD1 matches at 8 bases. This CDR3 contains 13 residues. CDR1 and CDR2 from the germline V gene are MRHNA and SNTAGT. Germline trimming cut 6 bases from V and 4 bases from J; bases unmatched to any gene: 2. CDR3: CASSQGAYNEQFF. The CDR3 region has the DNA TGTGCCAGCAGCCAGGGGGCGTACAATGAGCAGTTCTTC.

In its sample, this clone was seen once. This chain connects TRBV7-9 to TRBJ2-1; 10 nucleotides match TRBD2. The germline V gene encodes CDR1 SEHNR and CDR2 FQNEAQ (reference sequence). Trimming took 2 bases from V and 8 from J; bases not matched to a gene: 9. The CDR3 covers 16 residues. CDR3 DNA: TGTGCCAGCAGCTTACCCCGGGCTAGCGGGAGTGATGAGCAGTTCTTC. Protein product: CASSLPRASGSDEQFF.